These 30 T cell receptor beta chains originate from one sample sequenced in a study of shared clonotypes between healthy human individuals. Sequencing was performed with immunoSEQ multiplex PCR; in TCRdb, only in-frame clones are kept and a portion is missing. The sample has more than 150,000 clones; 65% to 70% are singletons. The sequenced sample consisted of memory CD4+ T cells sorted from blood. Subset meaning: CD45RA-negative fraction. All receptors derive from a man between 25 and 39 years old in good health.

The DNA for the CDR3 is TGCGCCAGCAAAAGGTCAAGCGATGAGCAGTTCTTC. Its translation is CASKRSSDEQFF. The chain has TRBV10-2 and TRBJ2-1; D remains ambiguous. CDR3 length: 12 residues. V was pared by 7 bases and J by 8 bases, with 12 bases between. Germline loops: CDR1 WSHSY, CDR2 SAAADI.

The gene calls are TRBV4-2 and TRBJ1-4; maybe TRBD1 (6 bases). Looked up from germline, CDR1 is LGHNA and CDR2 is YNFKEQ. V lost 3 bases to trimming and J lost 5 bases, with 19 bases between them. This CDR3 has 17 amino acids. CDR3 bases: TGTGCCAGCAGCCAGGCCGTTCCGGGACACCCCAATGAAAAACTGTTTTTT. It codes for CASSQAVPGHPNEKLFF.

Details on this clone: Other DNA sequences within the sample encode an identical CDR3. V and J are TRBV18 and TRBJ2-1, with TRBD2 matching over 10 bases. Germline V CDR1 and CDR2: KGHSH, LQKENI. The CDR3 covers 16 residues. After removal of 2 bases from V and 8 bases from J, the junction contained 9 bases not matched to a gene. CDR3 loop: CASSPLPSGSGDEQFF. The CDR3 DNA reads as TGTGCCAGCTCACCATTACCTAGCGGGAGTGGCGATGAGCAGTTCTTC.

The chain couples TRBV6-1 to TRBJ2-5; tentatively, D is TRBD2 (6 bases). From germline, CDR1 is MNHNS and CDR2 SASEGT. V was shortened by 1 base and J by 7 bases, with 13 bases between the two germline ends. This CDR3 is 14 amino acids long. The CDR3 DNA reads as TGTGCCAGCAGTGAAGTGGACCGGAGGGTGACCCAGTACTTC. Translating it yields CASSEVDRRVTQYF.

This chain links TRBV28 with TRBJ1-5; D gene ambiguous. V was trimmed by 8 bases and J by 0 bases, leaving 8 bases between them. CDR1 is MDHEN, CDR2 SYDVKM, per germline. The CDR3 is made up of 13 amino acids. CDR3 sequence (DNA): TGTGCCAGCGCGGACTATAGCAATCAGCCCCAGCATTTT. Protein product: CASADYSNQPQHF. Complete variable domain (other parts from reference TRBV28 and TRBJ1-5): DVKVTQSSRYLVKRTGEKVFLECVQDMDHENMFWYRQDPGLGLRLIYFSYDVKMKEKGDIPEGYSVSREKKERFSLILESASTNQTSMYLCASADYSNQPQHFGDGTRLSIL.

The J gene is TRBJ2-7, the V gene TRBV6-1; TRBD2 aligns across 12 bases. Germline lookup yields CDR1 MNHNS and CDR2 SASEGT. The trim removed 2 bases at V and 4 bases at J, leaving 9 bases unmatched. This CDR3 is 17 amino acids long. CDR3 DNA sequence: TGTGCCAGCAGTGAACGGCTAGCGGGAGGGCCTCGGTACGAGCAGTACTTC. Translating gives CASSERLAGGPRYEQYF.

The rearrangement uses TRBV7-9 and TRBJ2-3, with TRBD1 as a possible D gene (5 bases). The CDR3 consists of 14 residues. Germline V gene sequence: CDR1 SEHNR, CDR2 FQNEAQ (reference sequence). Trimming took off 3 bases at V and 4 bases at J, with 11 bases between the two ends. CDR3 residues: CASSFQGWADTQYF. The DNA of the CDR3 is TGTGCCAGCAGCTTTCAGGGCTGGGCAGATACGCAGTATTTT.

This chain uses TRBV28 with TRBJ1-5; D is possibly TRBD1 (6 bases). CDR1 and CDR2 from the germline V gene are MDHEN and SYDVKM. The CDR3 sequence is 16 residues long. With 5 bases removed from V and 3 bases from J, the gap between germline ends came to 17 bases. Written as DNA, the CDR3 is TGTGCCAGCAGTCAAGGAACCACAGGGCTCAATCAGCCCCAGCATTTT. Amino acids: CASSQGTTGLNQPQHF. The variable domain in full, with the rest retrieved from reference TRBV28 and TRBJ1-5, is DVKVTQSSRYLVKRTGEKVFLECVQDMDHENMFWYRQDPGLGLRLIYFSYDVKMKEKGDIPEGYSVSREKKERFSLILESASTNQTSMYLCASSQGTTGLNQPQHFGDGTRLSIL.

V gene TRBV5-1 combines with J gene TRBJ2-7; 12 positions match TRBD2. Germline V gene data show CDR1 as SGHRS and CDR2 as YFSETQ. With 4 bases clipped from V and 1 base from J, the junction kept 9 bases outside the gene matches. This CDR3 is 17 amino acids long. The CDR3, as DNA: TGCGCCAGCAGCCCTGGACTAGCGGGAAGGGAATCCTACGAGCAGTACTTC. This sequence encodes CASSPGLAGRESYEQYF.

This rearrangement joins TRBV5-6 to TRBJ2-1, with TRBD2 matching over 10 bases. The length of the CDR3 is 15 residues. The V gene end was trimmed by 4 bases and the J gene end by 3 bases; junction bases not matched to a gene: 4. Germline CDR1 SGHDT, CDR2 YYEEEE. CDR3 sequence (DNA): TGTGCCAGCAGCCCTAGCGGGAGTCTCTACAATGAGCAGTTCTTC. Residues: CASSPSGSLYNEQFF.

This clone was counted at least ten times. The V gene is TRBV6-1, the J gene TRBJ2-2, with D possibly TRBD1 on 5 matching bases. The CDR3 is 14 amino acids. V dropped 6 bases and J dropped 4 bases, with 12 bases sitting between them. Germline CDR1 MNHNS, CDR2 SASEGT. CDR3 DNA: TGTGCCAGCAGCGCAGACAGACCCACCGGGGAGCTGTTTTTT. Translated, it gives CASSADRPTGELFF.

The CDR3: CASSPGVVGQVDEQYF. CDR3 nucleotides: TGTGCCAGCTCACCAGGGGTTGTCGGACAGGTGGACGAGCAGTACTTC. The V and J genes are TRBV18 and TRBJ2-7; 7 nucleotides align to TRBD1. The CDR3 spans 16 residues. CDR1 is KGHSH and CDR2 is LQKENI in the germline V gene. After removal of 2 bases from V and 5 bases from J, the junction contained 12 bases not matched to a gene.

This clone was observed a single time. This rearrangement joins TRBV5-4 to TRBJ2-5, with 14 bases matching TRBD2. V lost 3 bases and J lost 2; bases outside the gene matches: 9. The CDR3 has 18 residues. The germline CDR1 and CDR2 sequences are SGHNT and YYREEE (reference sequence). The CDR3 DNA follows: TGTGCCAGCAGCTGGGGACTAGCGGGAGTGGGCTTACAAGAGACCCAGTACTTC. Translating gives CASSWGLAGVGLQETQYF.

CDR3 in amino acids: CASSPQGADYNEQFF. The CDR3 DNA sequence: TGTGCCAGCTCACCACAAGGAGCTGATTACAATGAGCAGTTCTTC. The chain combines TRBV18 with TRBJ2-1; D gene unclear. V was clipped by 1 base and J by 4 bases, with 11 bases between them. Germline CDR1 KGHSH, CDR2 LQKENI. The CDR3 length is 15 residues.

About this clone itself: This sample includes further DNA sequences coding for the same CDR3. The chain links TRBV18 to TRBJ2-7; 7 positions agree with TRBD1. V trimming: 3 bases; J trimming: 0 bases; junction bases outside the gene matches: 2. Germline CDR1 and CDR2: KGHSH and LQKENI. CDR3 length: 14 residues. In DNA form, the CDR3 reads TGTGCCAGCTCACCCGGGACAGCCTCCTACGAGCAGTACTTC. Residues: CASSPGTASYEQYF.

V and J are TRBV28 and TRBJ2-4; D not resolved. The CDR3 totals 17 residues. Germline V CDR1 and CDR2: MDHEN, SYDVKM. The ends were cut back, 6 bases at V and 0 bases at J, with 18 bases in the middle. CDR3 sequence: CASSNQLAALAKNIQYF. In nucleotides, the CDR3 is TGTGCCAGCAGCAATCAACTGGCAGCCTTAGCCAAAAACATTCAGTACTTC.

The rearrangement joins TRBV5-6 to TRBJ1-5, with D possibly TRBD1 on 6 matching bases. Germline CDR1 reads SGHDT; CDR2 reads YYEEEE. V gave up 4 bases and J gave up 12 bases, with 23 bases separating them. This CDR3 has 15 residues. The CDR3 region has the DNA TGTGCCAGCAGCCTGTCAGGGGCCGGTTTCGAGCGCCAGCATTTT. This translates into CASSLSGAGFERQHF.

The gene calls are TRBV5-1 and TRBJ2-1, with 7 bases identical to TRBD1. The CDR3 is 14 residues long. Germline V lookup: CDR1 SGHRS, CDR2 YFSETQ. With 7 bases clipped from V and 6 bases from J, the junction kept 10 bases outside the gene matches. CDR3 nucleotides: TGCGCCAGCGGCCGACAGGGAACTGGCAATGAGCAGTTCTTC. This encodes CASGRQGTGNEQFF.

This chain joins TRBV4-2 and TRBJ2-5; D gene ambiguous. Germline V gene lookup returns CDR1 LGHNA and CDR2 YNFKEQ. Trimming took 0 bases from V and 7 from J, leaving 12 bases between them. The CDR3 is 14 amino acids. The CDR3 here is CASSQDLAFGTQYF. The DNA for the CDR3 is TGTGCCAGCAGCCAAGATCTGGCCTTTGGGACCCAGTACTTC.

The chain recombines TRBV19 with TRBJ1-2, with D unclear. The CDR3 consists of 13 residues. CDR1 is LNHDA and CDR2 is SQIVND in the germline V gene (reference sequence). Trimming took 5 bases from V and 4 from J, leaving 11 bases between them. The CDR3 loop reads CASSSERVYGYTF. The CDR3 DNA reads TGTGCCAGTAGTTCTGAACGGGTCTATGGCTACACCTTC.

The chain joins TRBV6-1 to TRBJ2-3; 10 bases line up with TRBD2. The germline V gene has CDR1 MNHNS and CDR2 SASEGT. CDR3 size: 16 residues. Trimming at V came to 3 bases and at J to 5 bases, leaving 8 bases not matched to a gene. The CDR3 region is CASSEPGSGGGDTQYF. CDR3 nucleotide sequence: TGTGCCAGCAGTGAGCCAGGGAGCGGGGGGGGAGATACGCAGTATTTT.

The chain joins TRBV5-8 to TRBJ1-2, with no clear D. The length of the CDR3 is 13 residues. CDR1 and CDR2 from the germline V gene are SGHTS and YDEGEE. Trimming shortened V by 0 bases and J by 6 bases, and 9 bases separated the two germline ends. The CDR3 protein is CASSLGQANGYTF. Here the CDR3 DNA reads TGTGCCAGCAGCTTGGGGCAGGCTAATGGCTACACCTTC.

CDR3 sequence reads: CASKLVREGEQYF. The DNA for the CDR3 is TGTGCCAGCAAGTTAGTCCGGGAAGGCGAGCAGTACTTC. The V gene is TRBV18, the J gene TRBJ2-7; tentative D call: TRBD2 (5 bases). CDR1 is KGHSH and CDR2 is LQKENI in the germline V gene. Trimming took 8 bases from V and 6 from J, leaving 17 bases between them. The CDR3 extends over 13 amino acids.

This clone was observed once. The chain couples TRBV10-3 to TRBJ2-5, with D perhaps matching TRBD2 (6 bases). The CDR3 spans 13 residues. V lost 9 bases, J lost 0 bases, and 11 bases lay in between. CDR1 is ENHRY and CDR2 is SYGVKD in the germline V gene. CDR3 in amino acids: CAIAEGYQETQYF. The CDR3 DNA sequence: TGTGCCATTGCGGAGGGGTACCAAGAGACCCAGTACTTC.

V gene TRBV9 combines with J gene TRBJ2-3; D gene ambiguous. Germline values: CDR1 SGDLS, CDR2 YYNGEE. The CDR3 has 15 amino acids. V gave up 0 bases and J gave up 1 base, with 9 bases separating them. This chain's CDR3 is CASSVAYPGTDTQYF. CDR3 DNA sequence: TGTGCCAGCAGCGTAGCTTATCCGGGCACAGATACGCAGTATTTT.

This clone has a handful of counts. The chain is built from TRBV19 and TRBJ1-5; 9 bases agree with TRBD1. The CDR3 has 19 residues. V dropped 0 bases and J dropped 7; count of bases not matched to a gene: 16. CDR1 is LNHDA, CDR2 SQIVND, per germline (reference sequence). The DNA of the CDR3 is TGTGCCAGTAGTATAGATCTATTGGAGGGACAGGGTGTTGGGCAGCCCCAGCATTTT. Translating gives CASSIDLLEGQGVGQPQHF.

This chain uses TRBV6-1 with TRBJ2-6; TRBD1 aligns across 9 bases. Trimming cost V 4 bases and J 4 bases; bases outside gene matches: 11. Germline V lookup: CDR1 MNHNS, CDR2 SASEGT. This CDR3 is built from 18 residues. The DNA of the CDR3 is TGTGCCAGCAGTGCTCAGACAGGGGGATGGTCCGGGGCCAACGTCCTGACTTTC. Protein product: CASSAQTGGWSGANVLTF.

The table lists this clone with a count of one. This rearrangement joins TRBV6-1 to TRBJ2-5; D call uncertain. The CDR3 contains 13 residues. Trimming took off 2 bases at V and 4 bases at J, with 8 bases between the two ends. CDR1 and CDR2 from the germline V gene are MNHNS and SASEGT. CDR3 residues: CASSELSLETQYF. For the CDR3, the DNA is TGTGCCAGCAGTGAACTGTCTCTAGAGACCCAGTACTTC.

The V call is TRBV11-2, the J call TRBJ2-1; D not resolved. CDR1 and CDR2 (germline): SGHAT, FQNNGV. The CDR3 has 14 residues. Trimming cost V 3 bases and J 4 bases, with 10 bases left between them. In DNA, the CDR3 is TGTGCCAGCAGCTTTTCAGTAGATTACAATGAGCAGTTCTTC. Protein product: CASSFSVDYNEQFF. Based on the CDR3 plus reference TRBV11-2 and TRBJ2-1, the full variable domain is EAGVAQSPRYKIIEKRQSVAFWCNPISGHATLYWYQQILGQGPKLLIQFQNNGVVDDSQLPKDRFSAERLKGVDSTLKIQPAKLEDSAVYLCASSFSVDYNEQFFGPGTRLTVL.

This rearrangement joins TRBV5-1 to TRBJ2-2; 9 bases match TRBD2. V shed 4 bases and J 4 bases; nucleotides not matched to a gene: 5. This CDR3 is 15 amino acids long. The germline CDR1 and CDR2 sequences are SGHRS and YFSETQ. The CDR3 spells CASSQKAGGTGELFF. CDR3 nucleotide sequence: TGCGCCAGCAGCCAGAAAGCGGGAGGCACCGGGGAGCTGTTTTTT. The full variable domain, rest sourced from reference TRBV5-1 and TRBJ2-2, is KAGVTQTPRYLIKTRGQQVTLSCSPISGHRSVSWYQQTPGQGLQFLFEYFSETQRNKGNFPGRFSGRQFSNSRSEMNVSTLELGDSALYLCASSQKAGGTGELFFGEGSRLTVL.